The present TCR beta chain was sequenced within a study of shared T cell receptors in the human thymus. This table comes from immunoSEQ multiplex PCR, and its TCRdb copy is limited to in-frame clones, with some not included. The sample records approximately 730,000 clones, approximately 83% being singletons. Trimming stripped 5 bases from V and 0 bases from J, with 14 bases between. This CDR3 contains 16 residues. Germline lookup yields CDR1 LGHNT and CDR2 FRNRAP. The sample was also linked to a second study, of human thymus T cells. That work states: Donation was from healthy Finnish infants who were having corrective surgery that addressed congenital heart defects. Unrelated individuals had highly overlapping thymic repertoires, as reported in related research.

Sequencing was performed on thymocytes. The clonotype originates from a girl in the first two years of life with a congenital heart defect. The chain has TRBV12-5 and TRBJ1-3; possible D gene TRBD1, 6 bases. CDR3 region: CASGLLTGPSGNTIYF. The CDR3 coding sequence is TGTGCTAGTGGTCTTCTCACAGGGCCCTCTGGAAACACCATATATTTT. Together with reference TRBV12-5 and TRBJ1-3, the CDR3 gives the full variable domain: DARVTQTPRHKVTEMGQEVTMRCQPILGHNTVFWYRQTMMQGLELLAYFRNRAPLDDSGMPKDRFSAEMPDATLATLKIQPSEPRDSAVYFCASGLLTGPSGNTIYFGEGSWLTVV.